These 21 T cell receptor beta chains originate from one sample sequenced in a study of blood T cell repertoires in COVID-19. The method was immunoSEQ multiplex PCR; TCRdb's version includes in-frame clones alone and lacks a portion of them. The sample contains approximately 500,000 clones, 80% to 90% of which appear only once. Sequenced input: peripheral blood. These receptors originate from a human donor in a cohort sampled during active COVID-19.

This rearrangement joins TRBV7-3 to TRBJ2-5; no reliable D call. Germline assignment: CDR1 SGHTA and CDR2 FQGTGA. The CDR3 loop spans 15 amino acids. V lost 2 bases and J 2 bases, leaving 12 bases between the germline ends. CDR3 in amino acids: CASSLGRGTQETQYF. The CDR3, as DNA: TGTGCCAGCAGCTTAGGCCGAGGTACACAAGAGACCCAGTACTTC.

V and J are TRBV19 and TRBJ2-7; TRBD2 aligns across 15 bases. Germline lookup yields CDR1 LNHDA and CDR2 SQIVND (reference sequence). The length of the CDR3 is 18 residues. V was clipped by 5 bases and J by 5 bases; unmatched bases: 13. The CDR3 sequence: CASSEQPRTSGRANEQYF. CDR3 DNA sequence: TGTGCCAGTAGTGAACAACCTCGGACTAGCGGGAGGGCAAACGAGCAGTACTTC. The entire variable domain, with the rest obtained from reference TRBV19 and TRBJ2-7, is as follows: DGGITQSPKYLFRKEGQNVTLSCEQNLNHDAMYWYRQDPGQGLRLIYYSQIVNDFQKGDIAEGYSVSREKKESFPLTVTSAQKNPTAFYLCASSEQPRTSGRANEQYFGPGTRLTVT.

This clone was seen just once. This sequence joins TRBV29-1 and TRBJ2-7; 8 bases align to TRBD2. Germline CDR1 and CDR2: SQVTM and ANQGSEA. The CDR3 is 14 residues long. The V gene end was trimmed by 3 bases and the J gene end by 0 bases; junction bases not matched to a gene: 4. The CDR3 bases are TGCAGCGTTGAGGTTAGCGGGACCTCCTACGAGCAGTACTTC. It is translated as CSVEVSGTSYEQYF.

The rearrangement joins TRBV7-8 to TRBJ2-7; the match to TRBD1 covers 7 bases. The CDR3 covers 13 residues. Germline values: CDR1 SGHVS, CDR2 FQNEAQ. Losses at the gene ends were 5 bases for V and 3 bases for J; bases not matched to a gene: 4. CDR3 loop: CASSQDRVYEQYF. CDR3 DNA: TGTGCCAGCAGCCAAGACAGGGTCTACGAGCAGTACTTC. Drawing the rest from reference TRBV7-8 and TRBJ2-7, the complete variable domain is GAGVSQSPRYKVAKRGQDVALRCDPISGHVSLFWYQQALGQGPEFLTYFQNEAQLDKSGLPSDRFFAERPEGSVSTLKIQRTQQEDSAVYLCASSQDRVYEQYFGPGTRLTVT.

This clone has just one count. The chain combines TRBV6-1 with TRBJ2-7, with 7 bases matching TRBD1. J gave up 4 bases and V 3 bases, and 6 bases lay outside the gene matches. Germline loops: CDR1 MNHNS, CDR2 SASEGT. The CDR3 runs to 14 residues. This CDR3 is CASSDPGQSYEQYF. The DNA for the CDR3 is TGTGCCAGCAGTGATCCGGGACAGAGTTACGAGCAGTACTTC.

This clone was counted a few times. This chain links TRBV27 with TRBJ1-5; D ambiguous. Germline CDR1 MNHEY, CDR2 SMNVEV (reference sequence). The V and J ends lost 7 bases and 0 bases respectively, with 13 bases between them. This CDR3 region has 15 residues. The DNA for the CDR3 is TGTGCCAGCACCTACAGCTTCTATAGCAATCAGCCCCAGCATTTT. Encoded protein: CASTYSFYSNQPQHF.

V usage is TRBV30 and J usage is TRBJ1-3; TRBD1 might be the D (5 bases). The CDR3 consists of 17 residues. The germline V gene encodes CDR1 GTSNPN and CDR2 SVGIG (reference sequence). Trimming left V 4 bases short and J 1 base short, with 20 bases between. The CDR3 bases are TGTGCCTGGATCCCCCGGGGCCGGGAGTGGTCTGGAAACACCATATATTTT. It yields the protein CAWIPRGREWSGNTIYF.

CDR3 sequence (DNA): TGTGCCTGGGGGCGCATAAGTGGTGGCTACACCTTC. Translating gives CAWGRISGGYTF. The chain uses TRBV30 and TRBJ1-2; D is unclear. The CDR3 consists of 12 residues. The germline V and J ends were trimmed by 5 bases and 7 bases, with 14 bases remaining between them. Germline V lookup: CDR1 GTSNPN, CDR2 SVGIG (reference sequence). Full variable domain (rest looked up from reference TRBV30 and TRBJ1-2): SQTIHQWPATLVQPVGSPLSLECTVEGTSNPNLYWYRQAAGRGLQLLFYSVGIGQISSEVPQNLSASRPQDRQFILSSKKLLLSDSGFYLCAWGRISGGYTFGSGTRLTVV.

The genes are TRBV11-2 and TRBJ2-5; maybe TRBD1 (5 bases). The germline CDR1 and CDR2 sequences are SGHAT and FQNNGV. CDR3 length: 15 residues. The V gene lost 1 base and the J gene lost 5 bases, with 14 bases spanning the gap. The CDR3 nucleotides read TGTGCCAGCAGCTTAGCGGGTGGGGCAGGGGAGACCCAGTACTTC. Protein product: CASSLAGGAGETQYF.

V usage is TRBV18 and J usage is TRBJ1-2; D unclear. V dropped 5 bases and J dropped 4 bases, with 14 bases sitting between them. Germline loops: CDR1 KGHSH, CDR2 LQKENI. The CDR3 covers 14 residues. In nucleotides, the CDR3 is TGTGCCAGCTCAGACTCGGGGTTCCTCTATGGCTACACCTTC. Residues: CASSDSGFLYGYTF.

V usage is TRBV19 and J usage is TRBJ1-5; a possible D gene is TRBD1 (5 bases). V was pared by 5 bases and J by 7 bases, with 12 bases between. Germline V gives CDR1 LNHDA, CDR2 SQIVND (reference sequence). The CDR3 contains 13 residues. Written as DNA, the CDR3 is TGTGCCAGTAGTTCTCCTGCAGGGCAGCCCCAGCATTTT. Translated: CASSSPAGQPQHF.

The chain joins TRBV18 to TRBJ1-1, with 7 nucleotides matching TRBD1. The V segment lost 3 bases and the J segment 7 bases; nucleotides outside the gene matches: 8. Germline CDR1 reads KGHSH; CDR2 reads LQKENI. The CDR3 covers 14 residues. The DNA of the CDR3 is TGTGCCAGCTCACCGGCAGGGGGGTCCGGTGAAGCTTTCTTT. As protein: CASSPAGGSGEAFF.

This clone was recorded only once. CDR3 sequence: CASSIGQGGAEAFF. The CDR3 bases are TGTGCCAGTAGTATCGGACAGGGAGGGGCTGAAGCTTTCTTT. The chain joins TRBV19 to TRBJ1-1; 8 bases align to TRBD1. Germline lookup yields CDR1 LNHDA and CDR2 SQIVND (reference sequence). V dropped 3 bases and J dropped 6; count of bases not matched to a gene: 6. This CDR3 is built from 14 residues.

The CDR3 bases are TGCGCCAGCACTCGTGGCAGGGCGCCGGAGACCCAGTACTTC. Translating it yields CASTRGRAPETQYF. The chain joins TRBV5-1 to TRBJ2-5; TRBD1 is a possible D gene (5 bases). The germline V gene has CDR1 SGHRS and CDR2 YFSETQ. This CDR3 comprises 14 residues. Trimming pared 6 bases from V and 5 bases from J, leaving 17 bases between. Full variable domain (rest looked up from reference TRBV5-1 and TRBJ2-5): KAGVTQTPRYLIKTRGQQVTLSCSPISGHRSVSWYQQTPGQGLQFLFEYFSETQRNKGNFPGRFSGRQFSNSRSEMNVSTLELGDSALYLCASTRGRAPETQYFGPGTRLLVL.

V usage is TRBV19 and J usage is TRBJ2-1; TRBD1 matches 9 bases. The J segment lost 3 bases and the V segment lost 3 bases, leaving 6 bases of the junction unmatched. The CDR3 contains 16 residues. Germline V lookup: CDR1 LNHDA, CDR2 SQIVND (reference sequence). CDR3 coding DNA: TGTGCCAGTAGTATCCTGTGGACAGGGGTCTACAATGAGCAGTTCTTC. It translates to CASSILWTGVYNEQFF.

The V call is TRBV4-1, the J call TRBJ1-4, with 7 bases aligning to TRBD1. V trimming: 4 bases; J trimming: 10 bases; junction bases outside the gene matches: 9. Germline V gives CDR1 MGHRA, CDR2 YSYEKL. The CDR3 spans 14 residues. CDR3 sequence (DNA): TGCGCCAGCAGCCCCGACAGGCGACAGGGAAAACTGTTTTTT. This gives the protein CASSPDRRQGKLFF.

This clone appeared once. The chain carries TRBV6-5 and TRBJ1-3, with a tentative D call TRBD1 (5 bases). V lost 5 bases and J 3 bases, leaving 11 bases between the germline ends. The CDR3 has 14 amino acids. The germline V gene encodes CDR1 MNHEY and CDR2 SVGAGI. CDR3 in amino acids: CASSTRGVGNTIYF. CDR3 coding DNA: TGTGCCAGCAGTACGCGGGGCGTTGGAAACACCATATATTTT.

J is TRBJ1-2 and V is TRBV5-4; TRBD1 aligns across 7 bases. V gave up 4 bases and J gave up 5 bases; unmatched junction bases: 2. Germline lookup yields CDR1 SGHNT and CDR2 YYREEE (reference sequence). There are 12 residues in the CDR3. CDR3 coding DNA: TGTGCCAGCAGCCTGGGACAGTATGGCTACACCTTC. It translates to CASSLGQYGYTF.

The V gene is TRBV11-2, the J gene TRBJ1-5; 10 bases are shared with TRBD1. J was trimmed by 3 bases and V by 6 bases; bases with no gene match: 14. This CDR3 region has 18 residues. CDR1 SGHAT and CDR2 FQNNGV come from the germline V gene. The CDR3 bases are TGTGCCAGCAGTTCAGACCGTCCGGGACAGGGGTACAATCAGCCCCAGCATTTT. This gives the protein CASSSDRPGQGYNQPQHF.

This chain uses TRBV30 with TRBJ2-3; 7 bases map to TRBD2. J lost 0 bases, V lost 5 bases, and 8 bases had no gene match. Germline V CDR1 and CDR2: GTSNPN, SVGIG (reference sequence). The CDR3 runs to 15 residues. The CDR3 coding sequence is TGTGCCTGGCAGCCTCCGGGACTAAGCACAGATACGCAGTATTTT. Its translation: CAWQPPGLSTDTQYF. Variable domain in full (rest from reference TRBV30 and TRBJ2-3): SQTIHQWPATLVQPVGSPLSLECTVEGTSNPNLYWYRQAAGRGLQLLFYSVGIGQISSEVPQNLSASRPQDRQFILSSKKLLLSDSGFYLCAWQPPGLSTDTQYFGPGTRLTVL.

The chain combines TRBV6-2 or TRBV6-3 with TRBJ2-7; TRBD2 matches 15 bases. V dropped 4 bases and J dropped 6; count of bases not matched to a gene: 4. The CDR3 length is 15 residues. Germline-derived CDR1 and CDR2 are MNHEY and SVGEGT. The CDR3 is CASSSLGLAGGEQYF. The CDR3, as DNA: TGTGCCAGCAGTTCCCTGGGACTAGCGGGAGGCGAGCAGTACTTC.